This T cell receptor beta chain appears in the sequencing data of a study of cytotoxic CD8 clonotypes in ibrutinib-treated CLL. TCRdb keeps only in-frame clones here, not all; method: immunoSEQ multiplex PCR. The table records some 92,000 clones, approximately 80% of them present only once. This clone was counted between two and nine times. Germline V gene sequence: CDR1 SGDLS, CDR2 YYNGEE. V trimming: 2 bases; J trimming: 2 bases; junction bases outside the gene matches: 7. The CDR3 runs to 18 residues. Sequencing used PBMCs, obtained after 24 months of ibrutinib treatment. This sequence was found in a human donor with chronic lymphocytic leukemia. This rearrangement joins TRBV9 to TRBJ2-1, with 13 nucleotides matching TRBD2. The CDR3 loop is CASSVETSGGFPYNEQFF. CDR3 nucleotide sequence: TGTGCCAGCAGCGTCGAGACTAGCGGGGGGTTCCCCTACAATGAGCAGTTCTTC.